The entry below gives a single T cell receptor (beta chain) sequence along with its context. This sample is part of a study of blood T cell repertoires in COVID-19. On the study more broadly: Some COVID-19 samples were acute and others convalescent; all came from the United States, Italy and Spain. In each case, the material was cDNA or gDNA derived from T cells, B-cell-depleted T cells, or PBMCs.

Original handling: Estimates of nucleated cell counts were drawn from the amplification of reference gene primers. This table comes from immunoSEQ multiplex PCR, and its TCRdb copy is limited to in-frame clones, with some not included. Clone size and the V and J calls come from that table; the DNA yielded D and trimming. The sample consists of around 200,000 clones, 87% of them appearing once. V was trimmed by 0 bases and J by 9 bases, leaving 7 bases between them. Germline V gene sequence: CDR1 KGHDR, CDR2 SFDVKD. This CDR3 region has 12 residues. The receptor comes from a woman aged 18-35 years who had recovered from COVID-19. The sample taken for sequencing was peripheral blood. The chain is built from TRBV24-1 and TRBJ2-5; D is ambiguous. The CDR3 DNA reads TGTGCCACCAGTGATTTGAGGCAGGCCCAGTACTTC. Amino acids: CATSDLRQAQYF.